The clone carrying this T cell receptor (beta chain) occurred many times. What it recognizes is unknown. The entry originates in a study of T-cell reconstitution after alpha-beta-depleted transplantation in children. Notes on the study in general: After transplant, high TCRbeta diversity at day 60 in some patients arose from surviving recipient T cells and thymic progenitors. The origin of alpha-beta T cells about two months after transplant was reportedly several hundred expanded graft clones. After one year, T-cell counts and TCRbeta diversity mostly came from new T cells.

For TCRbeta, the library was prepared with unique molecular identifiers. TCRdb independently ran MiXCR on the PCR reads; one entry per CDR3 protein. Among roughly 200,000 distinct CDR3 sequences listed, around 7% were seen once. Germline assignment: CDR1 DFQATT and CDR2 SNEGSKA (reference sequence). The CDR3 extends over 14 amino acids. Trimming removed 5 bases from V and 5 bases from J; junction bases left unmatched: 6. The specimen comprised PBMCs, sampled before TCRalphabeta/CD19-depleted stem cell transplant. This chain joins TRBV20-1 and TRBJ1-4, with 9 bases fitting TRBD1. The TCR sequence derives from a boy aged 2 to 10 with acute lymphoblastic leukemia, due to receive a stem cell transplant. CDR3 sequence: CSAVSGTGNEKLFF. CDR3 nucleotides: TGCAGTGCTGTTTCCGGGACAGGGAATGAAAAACTGTTTTTT.